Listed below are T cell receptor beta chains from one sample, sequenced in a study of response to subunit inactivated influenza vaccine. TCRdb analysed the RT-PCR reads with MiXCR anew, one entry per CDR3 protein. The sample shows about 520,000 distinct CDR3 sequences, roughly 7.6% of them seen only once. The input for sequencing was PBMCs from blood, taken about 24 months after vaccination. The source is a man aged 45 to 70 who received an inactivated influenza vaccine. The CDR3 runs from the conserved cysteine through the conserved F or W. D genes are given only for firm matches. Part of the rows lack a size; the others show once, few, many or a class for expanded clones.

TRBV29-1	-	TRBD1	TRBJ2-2	TGCAGCGTGGAGGGACAGGGGGCTGGCACCGGGGAGCTGTTTTTT	CSVEGQGAGTGELFF
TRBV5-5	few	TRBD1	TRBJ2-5	TGTGCCAGCAGCTCAACAGGGGGTAGGGGGGAGACCCAGTACTTC	CASSSTGGRGETQYF
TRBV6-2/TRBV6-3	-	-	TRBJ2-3	TGTGCCAGCGCGAACAACAGGGAAAGCCGCACAGATACGCAGTATTTT	CASANNRESRTDTQYF
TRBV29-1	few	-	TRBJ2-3	TGCAGCGTAGCCTCTCAGTCGGATACGCAGTATTTT	CSVASQSDTQYF
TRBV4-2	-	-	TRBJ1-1	TGTGCCAGCAGCCAAGAATTCGCCACGAGGCCCCCTGAAGCTTTCTTT	CASSQEFATRPPEAFF
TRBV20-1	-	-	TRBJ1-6	TGCAGTGCTAGACGCAGGGTGGGGAATAATTCACCCCTCCACTTT	CSARRRVGNNSPLHF
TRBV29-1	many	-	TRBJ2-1	TGCAGCGTTGAAGATTGGCGGTCCCCGAGCTCCTACAATGAGCAGTTCTTC	CSVEDWRSPSSYNEQFF
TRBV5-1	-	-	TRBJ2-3	TGCGCCAGCAGCTTGGCTAGTAACGAAGATACGCAGTATTTT	CASSLASNEDTQYF
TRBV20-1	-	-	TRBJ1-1	TGCAGTGGGATTTTTCACAGGAACACTGAAGCTTTCTTT	CSGIFHRNTEAFF
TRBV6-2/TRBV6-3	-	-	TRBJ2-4	TGTGCCGTGAGCGGGCAAAACATTCAGTACTTC	CAVSGQNIQYF
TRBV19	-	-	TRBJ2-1	TGTGCCAGTAGTACGGGCAGGGAGGTCTACAATGAGCAGTTCTTC	CASSTGREVYNEQFF
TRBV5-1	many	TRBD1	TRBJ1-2	TGCGCCAGCAGCTCGGGACAGGGAAACTATGGCTACACCTTC	CASSSGQGNYGYTF
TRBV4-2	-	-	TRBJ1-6	TGTGCCAGCAGCCAAAAAACAGCTTCGGGGGATTCACCCCTCCACTTT	CASSQKTASGDSPLHF
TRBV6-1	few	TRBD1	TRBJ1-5	TGTGCCAGCAGTGAAGCGGACAGGTTCAATCAGCCCCAGCATTTT	CASSEADRFNQPQHF
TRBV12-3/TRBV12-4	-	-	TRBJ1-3	TGTGCCAGCAGTCCTCTCTCGGACACCCGCTCTGGAAACACCATATATTTT	CASSPLSDTRSGNTIYF
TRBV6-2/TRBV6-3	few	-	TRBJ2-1	TGTGCCAGCAGGGGTTGGGACAATGAGCAGTTCTTC	CASRGWDNEQFF
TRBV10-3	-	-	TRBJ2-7	TGTGCCATCAGTGCCCCAGCGGCCCCCTACGAGCAGTACTTC	CAISAPAAPYEQYF
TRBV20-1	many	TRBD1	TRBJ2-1	TGCAGTGCACACCCGGGACAGGGATACAATGAGCAGTTCTTC	CSAHPGQGYNEQFF
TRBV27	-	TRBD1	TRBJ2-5	TGTGCCAGCAGTTTAGGGACAGGGGGCAGGGAGACCCAGTACTTC	CASSLGTGGRETQYF
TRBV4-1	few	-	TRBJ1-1	TGCGCCAGCAGCCAAGATCCGAGTTCGGCGTCCAACACTGAAGCTTTCTTT	CASSQDPSSASNTEAFF
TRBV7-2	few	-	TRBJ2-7	TGTGCCAGCAGCTCCGACACCTCCTACGAGCAGTACTTC	CASSSDTSYEQYF
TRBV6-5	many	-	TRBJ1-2	TGTGCCAGCAGTTACCCGGGAAACCTATATGGCTACACCTTC	CASSYPGNLYGYTF
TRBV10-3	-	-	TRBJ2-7	TGTGCCATCAGTGAGTCTTGGGCAGGGAGCGACGAGCAGTACTTC	CAISESWAGSDEQYF
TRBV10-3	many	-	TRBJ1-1	TGTGCCATCAGGGGCGGGTTTCAGAACACTGAAGCTTTCTTT	CAIRGGFQNTEAFF
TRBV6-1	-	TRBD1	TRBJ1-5	TGTGCCAGCAGTCCCCTGGGACAGGGTGTCCCCGGGGATCAGCCCCAGCATTTT	CASSPLGQGVPGDQPQHF
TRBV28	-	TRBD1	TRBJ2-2	TGTGCCAGCAAGCGGGACAGGGTATACACCGGGGAGCTGTTTTTT	CASKRDRVYTGELFF
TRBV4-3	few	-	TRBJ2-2	TGCGCCAGCAGCCAAGATTTGGGGACTGGAGGGAACACCGGGGAGCTGTTTTTT	CASSQDLGTGGNTGELFF